This T cell receptor beta chain comes out of a study of memory CD4+ T cells and cytomegalovirus serostatus. A remark on this clone: Its antigen remains unknown.

Trimming removed 6 bases from V and 4 bases from J, with 19 bases in between. CDR1 and CDR2 from the germline V gene are MNHEY and SMNVEV (reference sequence). The CDR3 loop spans 16 amino acids. Study results and limitations: Median bootstrapped AUC for CMV status was about 0.96 originally, about 0.9 US-trained. Each of approximately 73 CMV-associated TCRbeta sequences occurred in one to five individuals.

Original data processing: Out-of-frame sequences were removed, leaving roughly 2,200,000 distinct TCRbeta sequences. TCRdb's copy holds only in-frame clones and misses some; the assay was immunoSEQ multiplex PCR. The V and J calls and clone size are taken from that table; D and trimming were inferred from the DNA. The table has 56,000 or so clones, around three quarters seen once. The sort gate was single viable CD3+CD4+CD8-CD45RO+ cells for memory CD4+ T cells. Positive selection with CD4 microbeads enriched total CD4+ T cells. The sequence was collected from an adult in good health and CMV-seronegative. The V call is TRBV27, the J call TRBJ2-1, with D possibly matching TRBD2 (5 bases). Source material: memory CD4+ T cells from blood. The CDR3: CASSRMRASGYNEQFF. Here the CDR3 DNA reads TGTGCCAGCAGCCGGATGCGGGCCTCGGGATACAATGAGCAGTTCTTC.